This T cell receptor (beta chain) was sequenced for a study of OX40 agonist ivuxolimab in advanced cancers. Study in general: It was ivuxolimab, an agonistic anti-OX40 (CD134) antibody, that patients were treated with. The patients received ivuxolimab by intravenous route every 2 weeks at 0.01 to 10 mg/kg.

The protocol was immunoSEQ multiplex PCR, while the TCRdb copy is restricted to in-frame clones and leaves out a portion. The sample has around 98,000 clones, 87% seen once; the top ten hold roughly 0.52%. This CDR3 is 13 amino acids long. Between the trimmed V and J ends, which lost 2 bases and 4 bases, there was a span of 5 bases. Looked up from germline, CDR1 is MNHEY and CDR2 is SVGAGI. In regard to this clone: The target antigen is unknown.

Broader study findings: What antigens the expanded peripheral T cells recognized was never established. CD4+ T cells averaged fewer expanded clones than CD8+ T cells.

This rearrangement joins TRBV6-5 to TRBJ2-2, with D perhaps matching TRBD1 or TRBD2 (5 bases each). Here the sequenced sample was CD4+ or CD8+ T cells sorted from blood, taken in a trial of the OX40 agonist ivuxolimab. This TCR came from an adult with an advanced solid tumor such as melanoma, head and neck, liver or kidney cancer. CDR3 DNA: TGTGCCAGCAGTTACGGGGGCACCGGGGAGCTGTTTTTT. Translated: CASSYGGTGELFF.